A single T cell receptor beta chain is shown here with its context. Its antigen is currently unknown. The protocol was immunoSEQ multiplex PCR, while the TCRdb copy is restricted to in-frame clones and leaves out a portion. The profile covers 100,000 to 150,000 clones, with approximately 90% appearing a single time and around 10% taken by the ten largest. Germline lookup yields CDR1 SGDLS and CDR2 YYNGEE. The CDR3 covers 16 residues. V was trimmed by 0 bases and J by 6 bases, leaving 15 bases between them. This sample was taken from a study of T cell responses to AZD1222 COVID-19 vaccine. Study-level findings and limits: Only a handful of AZD1222 recipients, six or seven in all, had baseline seropositivity. Clonal diversity was possibly underestimated; the donors were predominantly white British and more often female.

The J gene is TRBJ2-2, the V gene TRBV9; D might be TRBD2 (5 bases). Sequenced material: peripheral blood, taken on day 0 of MenACWY control vaccination. This sequence originates from an adult in good health. CDR3 coding DNA: TGTGCCAGCAGCGTAGGTCCCCTAGCCGTCCCCGGGGAGCTGTTTTTT. Translation: CASSVGPLAVPGELFF.